Following are 17 T cell receptor beta chains from one sample sequenced in a study of cytomegalovirus exposure and HLA in healthy donors. Amplification used 60 Vbeta primers and 13 Jbeta primers. Repertoires were generated with immunoSEQ multiplex PCR, while TCRdb's copy carries only in-frame clones and drops some. Altogether 150,000 or so clones are present, 60% to 85% being singletons, with the ten largest covering about 6.4%. The material sequenced was PBMCs. These receptors originate from a man younger than 40 in good health and CMV-seronegative.

The rearrangement uses TRBV5-6 and TRBJ1-4; 8 nucleotides match TRBD1. Germline lookup yields CDR1 SGHDT and CDR2 YYEEEE. The CDR3 runs to 14 residues. Losses at the gene ends were 3 bases for V and 5 bases for J; bases not matched to a gene: 3. The CDR3 protein is CASSSWTGNEKLFF. Written as DNA, the CDR3 is TGTGCCAGCAGCTCTTGGACAGGGAATGAAAAACTGTTTTTT.

J is TRBJ2-3 and V is TRBV10-2, with D possibly matching TRBD2 (5 bases). Germline V gene data show CDR1 as WSHSY and CDR2 as SAAADI. Trimming cost V 6 bases and J 2 bases, with 12 bases left between them. The CDR3 runs 14 residues. CDR3 coding DNA: TGCGCCAGCAGGAAAGCGGCGATCACAGATACGCAGTATTTT. This sequence encodes CASRKAAITDTQYF.

This chain joins TRBV5-1 and TRBJ1-1, with no clear D. With 4 bases removed from V and 0 bases from J, the gap between germline ends came to 7 bases. From germline, CDR1 is SGHRS and CDR2 YFSETQ. CDR3 size: 13 residues. CDR3 nucleotides: TGCGCCAGCAGCCAATTTGTGAACACTGAAGCTTTCTTT. Its protein is CASSQFVNTEAFF.

This chain uses TRBV9 with TRBJ2-3; 10 nucleotides align to TRBD1. The CDR3 covers 17 residues. CDR1 SGDLS and CDR2 YYNGEE come from the germline V gene. Trimming cost V 0 bases and J 3 bases; bases outside gene matches: 7. CDR3 nucleotides: TGTGCCAGCAGCGTAGGGGGCGGACAGGGGGTTACAGATACGCAGTATTTT. Translated: CASSVGGGQGVTDTQYF.

This clone has more than one count but fewer than ten. V is TRBV5-1 and J is TRBJ1-1, with 9 bases fitting TRBD1. J was trimmed by 5 bases and V by 4 bases; bases with no gene match: 9. The CDR3 extends over 15 amino acids. Germline V gene lookup returns CDR1 SGHRS and CDR2 YFSETQ. The CDR3, as DNA: TGCGCCAGCAGCGGGGGACAGGGCGCACCTACTGAAGCTTTCTTT. Amino acids: CASSGGQGAPTEAFF.

V usage is TRBV25-1 and J usage is TRBJ1-2; D is perhaps TRBD1 (5 bases). Germline V gene data show CDR1 as MGHDK and CDR2 as SYGVNS. The CDR3 is 12 amino acids. V lost 3 bases and J 5 bases, leaving 7 bases between the germline ends. The CDR3 region is CASSERTYGYTF. The CDR3 DNA is TGTGCCAGCAGTGAGCGGACATATGGCTACACCTTC.

The chain links TRBV28 to TRBJ1-3; tentative D call: TRBD1 (6 bases). In germline, CDR1 is MDHEN, CDR2 SYDVKM. Trimming removed 3 bases at V and 0 bases at J, with 15 bases between. The CDR3 totals 17 residues. The CDR3 loop reads CASSFPGGGGSGNTIYF. CDR3 DNA sequence: TGTGCCAGCAGTTTCCCGGGGGGGGGCGGCTCTGGAAACACCATATATTTT. The full variable domain, rest sourced from reference TRBV28 and TRBJ1-3, is DVKVTQSSRYLVKRTGEKVFLECVQDMDHENMFWYRQDPGLGLRLIYFSYDVKMKEKGDIPEGYSVSREKKERFSLILESASTNQTSMYLCASSFPGGGGSGNTIYFGEGSWLTVV.

This rearrangement joins TRBV5-1 to TRBJ2-7, with D possibly being TRBD1 (7 bases). The CDR3 consists of 18 residues. Germline CDR1 and CDR2: SGHRS and YFSETQ. The V end lost 0 bases, the J end lost 2 bases, and 21 bases lay between the germline ends. Here the CDR3 reads CASSLVGGGEYKAYEQYF. CDR3 in DNA: TGCGCCAGCAGCTTGGTTGGAGGGGGCGAGTATAAGGCCTACGAGCAGTACTTC.

The chain employs TRBV5-4 and TRBJ1-1; D not resolved. V lost 5 bases and J lost 1, with 9 bases in between. In germline, CDR1 is SGHNT, CDR2 YYREEE (reference sequence). CDR3 length: 13 amino acids. CDR3 region: CASRFEWNTEAFF. Here the CDR3 DNA reads TGTGCCAGCAGATTTGAGTGGAACACTGAAGCTTTCTTT.

The chain uses TRBV6-5 and TRBJ1-6, with 7 bases lining up with TRBD1. Germline V CDR1 and CDR2: MNHEY, SVGAGI. The CDR3 totals 14 residues. The V and J ends lost 5 bases and 10 bases, in that order; junction bases with no gene match: 8. The CDR3, as DNA: TGTGCCAGCAGTACCTACAGGGGTGGCTCACCCCTCCACTTT. It translates to CASSTYRGGSPLHF.

In regard to this clone: The germline gene is not matched at one end of the junction; a read error may be the cause. J is TRBJ2-5 and V is TRBV28, with 10 positions matching TRBD2. The CDR3 has 13 residues. Germline assignment: CDR1 MDHEN and CDR2 SYDVKM. The CDR3 DNA follows: TGTGCCAGCAGTTTCCCACTAGCGGGATCCCTCAACTTC. As protein: CASSFPLAGSLNF. The full variable domain, with the rest looked up from reference TRBV28 and TRBJ2-5, is DVKVTQSSRYLVKRTGEKVFLECVQDMDHENMFWYRQDPGLGLRLIYFSYDVKMKEKGDIPEGYSVSREKKERFSLILESASTNQTSMYLCASSFPLAGSLNFGPGTRLLVL.

About this clone itself: Other DNA sequences from this sample encode an identical CDR3 as well. This CDR3 is CAWSPGDTQYF. In DNA form, the CDR3 reads TGTGCCTGGAGTCCGGGGGATACGCAGTATTTT. The V call is TRBV30, the J call TRBJ2-3; a possible D gene is TRBD2 (5 bases). V lost 2 bases and J lost 6, with 6 bases in between. This CDR3 spans 11 amino acids. Germline V CDR1 and CDR2: GTSNPN, SVGIG (reference sequence).

V is TRBV5-4 and J is TRBJ2-5; tentative D call: TRBD2 (5 bases). Germline V CDR1 and CDR2: SGHNT, YYREEE (reference sequence). V dropped 2 bases and J dropped 4 bases, with 12 bases sitting between them. CDR3 length equals 14 residues. DNA for the CDR3: TGTGCCAGCAGCTTAAGTGCCAGCGGAGAGACCCAGTACTTC. Translating gives CASSLSASGETQYF.

The chain recombines TRBV2 with TRBJ1-2; D is unclear. Trimming took off 6 bases at V and 4 bases at J, with 18 bases between the two ends. The length of the CDR3 is 15 residues. Looked up from germline, CDR1 is SNHLY and CDR2 is FYNNEI. The CDR3 coding sequence is TGTGCCAGCAGCCCTTTGGTCCTCAGAGGCTATGGCTACACCTTC. Translated, it gives CASSPLVLRGYGYTF.

The V gene is TRBV13, the J gene TRBJ2-1; 9 bases align to TRBD2. The V and J ends lost 5 bases and 4 bases, in that order; junction bases with no gene match: 12. Germline CDR1 is PRHDT and CDR2 is FYEKMQ (reference sequence). The CDR3 runs to 17 residues. DNA for the CDR3: TGTGCCAGCAGCACCCGGGGCGGGGGGGGTTCGTACAATGAGCAGTTCTTC. Translating gives CASSTRGGGGSYNEQFF.

The chain is built from TRBV6-1 and TRBJ1-2; 8 nucleotides line up with TRBD1. There are 14 residues in the CDR3. With 6 bases clipped from V and 8 bases from J, the junction kept 11 bases outside the gene matches. Germline loops: CDR1 MNHNS, CDR2 SASEGT. CDR3 DNA sequence: TGTGCCAGCAGCCCACAACGACAGGGGTCGGGCTACACCTTC. It specifies CASSPQRQGSGYTF.

This clone appeared a few times. The chain employs TRBV10-3 and TRBJ1-2, with D possibly matching TRBD1 (5 bases). This CDR3 has 16 amino acids. Deletions cut 3 bases from V and 2 bases from J, with 16 bases between. Germline CDR1 is ENHRY and CDR2 is SYGVKD. The chain's CDR3 is CAISDPQGRSNYGYTF. CDR3 sequence (DNA): TGTGCCATCAGTGACCCGCAGGGAAGATCCAACTATGGCTACACCTTC.